A selection of T cell receptor beta chains follows, all from one sample in a study of long-term antiretroviral therapy in people with HIV. Assay used: immunoSEQ multiplex PCR; TCRdb lists only in-frame clones, some missing. The profile shows 31,000 or so clones, more than 85% of them singletons. Sequencing used unsorted PBMCs, obtained approximately 5 years before starting antiretroviral therapy. The receptors come from a man between 50 and 59 years old with HIV. Both conserved end residues are part of each CDR3. The D gene is left open where the match is weak. Rows give clone size only sometimes, using once, few, many, or a class for an expanded clone.

>once|NA|TRBJ2-3|TRBV29-1
TGCAGCGTTACGAGAGGGGCCCCAGATACGCAGTATTTT
CSVTRGAPDTQYF
>NA|TRBD2|TRBJ2-1|TRBV6-4
TGTGCCAGCAGTGACTCGACTAGCGGGAGCAATGAGCAGTTCTTC
CASSDSTSGSNEQFF
>NA|TRBD2|TRBJ2-7|TRBV5-1
TGCGCCAGCAGCTTGGCGGGACTAGCGGCGTACGAGCAGTACTTC
CASSLAGLAAYEQYF
>NA|NA|TRBJ1-5|TRBV6-1
TGTGCCAGCAGGGAGAATAGCAATCAGCCCCAGCATTTT
CASRENSNQPQHF
>NA|NA|TRBJ2-2|TRBV19
TGTGCCAGTAGTATAGCATTTACAGGGTCGGGGGAGCTGTTTTTT
CASSIAFTGSGELFF
>NA|NA|TRBJ1-5|TRBV28
TGTGCCAGCACTCAGACTGGTCAGCCCCAGCATTTT
CASTQTGQPQHF
>NA|NA|TRBJ2-2|TRBV12-5
TGTGCTAGTGGTTTGCCGGGGATCCCGTTT
CASGLPGIPF
>NA|NA|TRBJ2-2|TRBV7-8
TGTGCCAGCAGCACCCCGGGACACCTTCCGGGGGAGCTGTTTTTT
CASSTPGHLPGELFF
>NA|NA|TRBJ1-1|TRBV6-1
TGTGCCAGCAGTGTCGGGACGCCGAACACTGAAGCTTTCTTT
CASSVGTPNTEAFF
>NA|NA|TRBJ2-5|TRBV19
TGTGCCAGTAGTATGGGACTCCAAGAGACCCAGTACTTC
CASSMGLQETQYF
>NA|NA|TRBJ1-2|TRBV7-6
TGTGCCAGCAGTCGACAAACGGAGGATGGCTACACCTTC
CASSRQTEDGYTF
>NA|NA|TRBJ2-7|TRBV28
TGTGCCAGCGGAAAGGGTTACAACGAGCAGTACTTC
CASGKGYNEQYF
>NA|NA|TRBJ2-2|TRBV5-1
TGCGCCAGCAGCTTTTTAATTAGTTCCGGGGAGCTGTTTTTT
CASSFLISSGELFF
>NA|NA|TRBJ2-7|TRBV28
NA
CASSFGSGEQYF
>NA|NA|TRBJ2-7|TRBV9
TGTGCCAGCAGCGTAGGGGGCCAAGCCCCTAACGAGCAGTACTTC
CASSVGGQAPNEQYF
>NA|TRBD2|TRBJ2-6|TRBV5-1
TGCGCCAGCGATCCGGGGGGCTCTGGGGCCAACGTCCTGACTTTC
CASDPGGSGANVLTF
>NA|NA|TRBJ1-2|TRBV7-9
TGTGCCAGCAGCGAACAACAGGTTGCCTATGGCTACACCTTC
CASSEQQVAYGYTF
>NA|NA|TRBJ2-3|TRBV19
TGTGCCAGTAGTTTAGGGCGCGGAGATACGCAGTATTTT
CASSLGRGDTQYF
>NA|NA|TRBJ1-5|TRBV6-5
TGTGCCAGCAGTTACCCGACGGGGCCCCAGCATTTT
CASSYPTGPQHF
>NA|TRBD2|TRBJ2-7|TRBV7-9
TGTGCCAGCACCAGGGCGGGAGGGCCCCACGAGCAGTACTTC
CASTRAGGPHEQYF
>NA|NA|TRBJ2-2|TRBV5-6
TGTGCCAGCAGCTTGAGTCTGCTCACCGGGGAGCTGTTTTTT
CASSLSLLTGELFF
>NA|TRBD1|TRBJ2-7|TRBV4-3
TGCGCCAGCAGCCCCCACCCTTCCGTACAGGGGTATTCCGTCCAGTACTTC
CASSPHPSVQGYSVQYF
>NA|NA|TRBJ2-3|TRBV19
TGTGCCAGCCAGTTCTGGGATACGCAGTATTTT
CASQFWDTQYF
>NA|TRBD1|TRBJ1-4|TRBV6-1
TGTGCCAGCAGACAGGGGACTGAAAAACTGTTTTTT
CASRQGTEKLFF
>NA|NA|TRBJ1-5|TRBV10-3
TGTGCCACTAACAGGCAGGGCCAGCCCCAGCATTTT
CATNRQGQPQHF
>NA|TRBD2|TRBJ2-7|TRBV18
TGTGCCAGCTCACCACCCGGAGGGGCGGGAGAGAGAGAGCAGTACTTC
CASSPPGGAGEREQYF
>NA|NA|TRBJ2-7|TRBV6-1
TGTGCCAGCAGAGGGGACTTGAGCTCCTACGAGCAGTACTTC
CASRGDLSSYEQYF
>NA|TRBD1|TRBJ1-6|TRBV5-1
TGCGCCAGCAGCTTGGGGGACAGGGCTCATTCACCCCTCCACTTT
CASSLGDRAHSPLHF
>NA|TRBD1|TRBJ1-6|TRBV28
TGTGCCAGCAGTCCGGGATGGGACAGGGACAGTTCACCCCTCCACTTT
CASSPGWDRDSSPLHF
>NA|TRBD2|TRBJ2-7|TRBV5-1
TGCGCCAGCTCCGAGCTAGCGGGAGAGGCCTACGAGCAGTACTTC
CASSELAGEAYEQYF
>NA|TRBD1|TRBJ1-6|TRBV9
TGTGCCAGCAGCCGAGCGGACAGGAATTCACCCCTCCACTTT
CASSRADRNSPLHF
>NA|NA|TRBJ2-7|TRBV29-1
TGCAGCGTTGCGCGACAGCTCTCCTACGAGCAGTACTTC
CSVARQLSYEQYF
>few|NA|TRBJ2-7|TRBV19
TGTGCCAGTAGCCCCGAGGCGGGCGCTACCTACGAGCAGTACTTC
CASSPEAGATYEQYF
>NA|TRBD2|TRBJ2-1|TRBV4-1
TGCGCCAGCAGCCAAGTTGGGGCTAGCGGGAGCAATGAGCAGTTCTTC
CASSQVGASGSNEQFF
>NA|NA|TRBJ2-5|TRBV9
TGTGCCAGCAAGGAGGGGGCAGTAGGAGAGACCCAGTACTTC
CASKEGAVGETQYF
>NA|NA|TRBJ2-1|TRBV29-1
TGCAGCGTTGCTACCATGGGGTTGTACAATGAGCAGTTCTTC
CSVATMGLYNEQFF
>NA|TRBD1|TRBJ1-1|TRBV28
TGTGCCATTCAAGGGGGCAGGATGGTGATGAACACTGAAGCTTTCTTT
CAIQGGRMVMNTEAFF
>NA|TRBD2|TRBJ2-7|TRBV11-3
TGTGCCAGCAGCTTAGGATCGGGGGACTACTACGAGCAGTACTTC
CASSLGSGDYYEQYF
>NA|TRBD2|TRBJ2-1|TRBV5-4
TGTGCCAGCAGCCGGACTAGCGGGCCTTACAATGAGCAGTTCTTC
CASSRTSGPYNEQFF
>NA|NA|TRBJ2-7|TRBV7-4
TGTGCCAGCAGCTTACTGGATCGGTACGAGCAGTACTTC
CASSLLDRYEQYF
>NA|TRBD2|TRBJ2-7|TRBV6-1
TGTGCCAGCAGTGTAGGACTAGCGGGGGACTCCTACGAGCAGTACTTC
CASSVGLAGDSYEQYF
>NA|NA|TRBJ1-4|TRBV6-6
TGTGCCAGCAGTCTCGATTCAACTAATGAAAAACTGTTTTTT
CASSLDSTNEKLFF